A selection of T cell receptor beta chains follows, all from one sample in a study of Ad26.COV2.S vaccination and SARS-CoV-2 variants. The table came from immunoSEQ multiplex PCR; TCRdb's copy has only in-frame clones and leaves some out. Of 75,000 to 100,000 clones in the sample, around 82% were seen once. This material consisted of peripheral blood, taken after recovery from COVID-19. The receptors were gathered from a human donor who had recovered from COVID-19. The CDR3 runs from the conserved cysteine through the conserved F or W. A D gene is named only where the DNA matches it firmly. The listing skips clone size in some rows; elsewhere it reads once, few, many or a size class.

j_call v_call d_call clone_size cdr3_nt cdr3_aa
TRBJ1-3 TRBV3-1/TRBV3-2 - - TGTGCCAGCAGCCCGGGACTGGGAAACACCATATATTTT CASSPGLGNTIYF
TRBJ1-1 TRBV5-4 - - TGTGCCAGCAGCTTGGTAGGGTATGACACTGAAGCTTTCTTT CASSLVGYDTEAFF
TRBJ2-7 TRBV9 - - TGTGCCAGCAGCCCGCAGGGGGGGTCCTACGAGCAGTACTTC CASSPQGGSYEQYF
TRBJ2-7 TRBV5-1 TRBD1 - TGCGCCAGCAGCTTGGCCGACAGGGGGTTTTGGGACGAGCAGTACTTC CASSLADRGFWDEQYF
TRBJ2-3 TRBV5-8 TRBD1 - TGTGCCAGCAGCTCGAAGGGGGCGGCAGATACGCAGTATTTT CASSSKGAADTQYF
TRBJ2-6 TRBV12-3/TRBV12-4 - - TGTGCCAGCAGTTTAAGTGGGGCCAACGTCCTGACTTTC CASSLSGANVLTF
TRBJ2-3 TRBV4-3 - - TGCGCCAGCAGCCAAACAGGTTCACCATCCTTTAGCACAGATACGCAGTATTTT CASSQTGSPSFSTDTQYF
TRBJ2-7 TRBV7-2 - - TGTGCCAGCAGCTTACAGGGTCTAAGTAGCGACGAGCAGTACTTC CASSLQGLSSDEQYF
TRBJ2-3 TRBV7-9 TRBD2 - TGTGCCAGCAGCTTAAGCGGGAGGGGCACAGATACGCAGTATTTT CASSLSGRGTDTQYF
TRBJ2-1 TRBV5-1 TRBD2 - TGCGCCAGCAGCCCTCTAGGGACTAGCTTGTACAATGAGCAGTTCTTC CASSPLGTSLYNEQFF
TRBJ1-2 TRBV3-1/TRBV3-2 TRBD1 - TGTGCCAGCAGCCAACCGGGACAGGATTTGGTCTATGGCTACACCTTC CASSQPGQDLVYGYTF
TRBJ2-7 TRBV7-8 TRBD1 - TGTGCCAGCAGCTTAGCGACAGGGGCTGTTTCCTACGAGCAGTACTTC CASSLATGAVSYEQYF
TRBJ1-1 TRBV29-1 - - TGCAGCGTCAGGGGCACTGAAGCTTTCTTT CSVRGTEAFF
TRBJ1-1 TRBV4-1 - - TGCGCCAGCAGCCGGGAACAACGGAACACTGAAGCTTTCTTT CASSREQRNTEAFF
TRBJ2-3 TRBV9 - few TGTGCCAGCAGCGTAGTCTCCGGGAAAGCAGATACGCAGTATTTT CASSVVSGKADTQYF
TRBJ2-1 TRBV5-1 - few TGCGCCAGCAGTTCCCTCAGGGGTGAGCAGTTCTTC CASSSLRGEQFF
TRBJ1-1 TRBV19 TRBD1 - TGTGCCAGTAGTTCCCAGGGGGCCCCGAACACTGAAGCTTTCTTT CASSSQGAPNTEAFF
TRBJ2-7 TRBV7-2 TRBD2 - TGTGCCAGCAGCTTAGGCATTCTAGCGGGAGCCTACGAGCAGTACTTC CASSLGILAGAYEQYF
TRBJ2-7 TRBV11-3 TRBD2 few TGTGCCAGCAGCACCCGCCTTAGCGGGAGGGCCTCCTACGAGCAGTACTTC CASSTRLSGRASYEQYF
TRBJ2-7 TRBV28 TRBD2 few TGTGCCAGCAGTTTACAAACTAGCGGGAGTATGGGGCGAACTTGGGAGCAGTACTTC CASSLQTSGSMGRTWEQYF
TRBJ1-6 TRBV12-5 TRBD1 - TGTGCTAGTGGTAGACAGGGAGATTCACCCCTCCACTTT CASGRQGDSPLHF
TRBJ1-4 TRBV7-8 - - TGTGCCAGCAGCTTAGGGACAGCGAATGAAAAACTGTTTTTT CASSLGTANEKLFF
TRBJ2-5 TRBV5-4 - - TGTGCCAGCAGGGGCTTTGGGATGGGGCCTTCGGGTGGAGAGACCCAGTACTTC CASRGFGMGPSGGETQYF
TRBJ2-5 TRBV5-5 TRBD1 once TGTGCCAGCAGCCTGCGGCCGGGACAGAACCGTAAAGAGACCCAGTACTTC CASSLRPGQNRKETQYF
TRBJ2-5 TRBV9 - - TGTGCCAGCAGCGTAGAGGGCTCGGTGACCCAGTACTTC CASSVEGSVTQYF
TRBJ2-7 TRBV7-2 TRBD2 - TGTGCCAGCAGCCTTTGCGTTGGGGCGGGAGCCGGGGGGCAGTACTTC CASSLCVGAGAGGQYF
TRBJ2-2 TRBV7-8 TRBD2 - TGTGCCAGCAGCTTAGTCAAGACTAGCGCGGCATCCGGGGAGCTGTTTTTT CASSLVKTSAASGELFF
TRBJ1-3 TRBV9 - - TGTGCCAGCAGCCTTACACAGGGAACCGGTGGAAACACCATATATTTT CASSLTQGTGGNTIYF
TRBJ1-1 TRBV3-1/TRBV3-2 TRBD1 - TGTGCCAGCAGCCACGGGGAACGACAGGGGGCCCATTGGCGTTTGAACACTGAAGCTTTCTTT CASSHGERQGAHWRLNTEAFF
TRBJ2-7 TRBV28 TRBD2 - TGTGCCAGCAGTTCCCCGTCGGCGGGGGGGCCCTACGAGCAGTACTTC CASSSPSAGGPYEQYF
TRBJ1-3 TRBV4-1 - - TGCGCCAGCAGCCAAGTTTGGGGTGGTGAATCTGGAAACACCATATATTTT CASSQVWGGESGNTIYF
TRBJ2-1 TRBV7-2 - once TGTGCCAGCAGCGTTAACTGGAGAATATACAATGAGCAGTTCTTC CASSVNWRIYNEQFF
TRBJ1-4 TRBV10-3 TRBD1 - TGTGCCATCAGTGGGACAGGGTTTGAAAAACTGTTTTTT CAISGTGFEKLFF
TRBJ1-1 TRBV7-8 - - TGTGCCAGCAGCTTAGGAAGAGCTGAAGCTTTCTTT CASSLGRAEAFF
TRBJ1-1 TRBV19 - - TGTGCCAGTAGTATTTGGGGAACTGAAGCTTTCTTT CASSIWGTEAFF
TRBJ2-1 TRBV11-2 - - TGTGCCAGCAGCCTGCAATACAATGAGCAGTTCTTC CASSLQYNEQFF
TRBJ1-6 TRBV12-5 TRBD1 - TGTGCTAGTGGGACAGGGTCCGCGGATTATAATTCACCCCTCCACTTT CASGTGSADYNSPLHF
TRBJ2-2 TRBV11-3 TRBD2 - TGTGCCAGCAGCTCCGGCCTAGCGGGAGGGGGGGAGCTGTTTTTT CASSSGLAGGGELFF
TRBJ1-2 TRBV13 - - TGTGCCAGCAGCTCCAGTGATTTTGATTATGGCTACACCTTC CASSSSDFDYGYTF
TRBJ2-4 TRBV29-1 TRBD2 - TGCAGCGTGTCGGGACTAGCGGGACAAGAGACCAAAAACATTCAGTACTTC CSVSGLAGQETKNIQYF
TRBJ2-1 TRBV27 TRBD2 - TGTGCCAGCAGGCGGGAGGGGAGAAATGAGCAGTTCTTC CASRREGRNEQFF
TRBJ2-7 TRBV5-4 - - TGTGCCAGCAGAGACTCGGCATTCGGGCGCTTCGAGCAGTACTTC CASRDSAFGRFEQYF
TRBJ2-7 TRBV28 - once TGTGCCAGCAGCTTGGGGGGCAACGAGCAGTACTTC CASSLGGNEQYF
TRBJ1-3 TRBV10-3 - few TGTGCCATCAGTGAATCGGCTGGAAACACCATATATTTT CAISESAGNTIYF
TRBJ1-2 TRBV5-1 - once TGCGCCAGCAGCTTGGAAGGTTTGACGATGGTGAACTATGGCTACACCTTC CASSLEGLTMVNYGYTF
TRBJ2-3 TRBV19 TRBD2 - TGTGCCAGTAGTCCGCAGGCCGCTCTAGCGGGAGGGCGCACAGATACGCAGTATTTT CASSPQAALAGGRTDTQYF
TRBJ1-2 TRBV7-2 TRBD1 - TGTGCCAGCAGCTCCCGGGACAGAACTAACTATGGCTACACCTTC CASSSRDRTNYGYTF
TRBJ1-2 TRBV27 - - TGTGCCAGCAGTCCGCGTGGCCTTTATGGCTACACCTTC CASSPRGLYGYTF
TRBJ2-2 TRBV7-9 - - TGTGCCAGCAGCTCCGGGAACACCGGGGAGCTGTTTTTT CASSSGNTGELFF